The entry that follows covers one T cell receptor beta chain sequence. Its antigen is unknown. Trimming took 7 bases from V and 4 from J; bases not matched to a gene: 7. Germline CDR1 MDHEN, CDR2 SYDVKM. CDR3 length: 14 residues. With baseline, cycle 4 day 1, and cycle 7 day 1 as timepoints, blood was sampled. This entry comes from a study of OX40 agonist ivuxolimab in advanced cancers. About the study: An agonistic anti-OX40 (CD134) antibody, ivuxolimab, was used to treat the patients. Those enrolled were around 87% male, with a mean age of roughly 62 years and ages from about 20 to 85. Study conclusions and caveats: Clonal expansion from baseline to week 6 occurred in both CD4+ and CD8+ T cells.

The table came from immunoSEQ multiplex PCR; TCRdb's copy has only in-frame clones and leaves some out. Among tens of thousands of clones listed, approximately 80% were seen once. This chain joins TRBV28 and TRBJ2-1, with TRBD1 identical over 7 bases. The input for sequencing was CD4+ or CD8+ T cells sorted from blood, taken in a trial of the OX40 agonist ivuxolimab. The receptor's source is an adult with an advanced solid tumor such as melanoma, head and neck, liver or kidney cancer. CDR3 region: CASNPTGSYNEQFF. DNA of the CDR3: TGTGCCAGCAACCCGACAGGGAGTTACAATGAGCAGTTCTTC.